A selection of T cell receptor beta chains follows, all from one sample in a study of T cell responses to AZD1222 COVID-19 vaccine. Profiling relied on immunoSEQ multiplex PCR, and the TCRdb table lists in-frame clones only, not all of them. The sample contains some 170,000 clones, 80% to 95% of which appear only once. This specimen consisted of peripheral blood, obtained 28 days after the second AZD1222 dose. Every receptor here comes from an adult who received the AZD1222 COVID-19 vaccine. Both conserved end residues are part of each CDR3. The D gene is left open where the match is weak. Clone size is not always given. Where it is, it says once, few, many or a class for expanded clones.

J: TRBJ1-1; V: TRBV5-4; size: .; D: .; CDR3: CASSLLGGGDTEAFF; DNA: TGTGCCAGCAGCTTGTTGGGAGGGGGGGACACTGAAGCTTTCTTT
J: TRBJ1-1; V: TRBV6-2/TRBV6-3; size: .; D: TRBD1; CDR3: CASSYAGQFEAFF; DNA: TGTGCCAGCAGTTACGCGGGACAGTTTGAAGCTTTCTTT
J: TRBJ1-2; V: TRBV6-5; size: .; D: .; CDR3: CASSYRDRTHYGYTF; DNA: TGTGCCAGCAGTTACCGCGACAGGACACACTATGGCTACACCTTC
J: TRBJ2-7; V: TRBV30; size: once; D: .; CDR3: CAFRDNSYEQYF; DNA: TGTGCCTTCCGGGACAACTCCTACGAGCAGTACTTC
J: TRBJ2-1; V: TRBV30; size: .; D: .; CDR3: CAWSVRRAQGEQFF; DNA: TGTGCCTGGAGTGTACGCAGGGCCCAGGGTGAGCAGTTCTTC
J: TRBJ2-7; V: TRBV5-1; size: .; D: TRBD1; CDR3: CASSTGTGVGEQYF; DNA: TGCGCCAGCAGCACCGGGACAGGGGTGGGCGAGCAGTACTTC
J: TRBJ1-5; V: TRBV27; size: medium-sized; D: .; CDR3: CASSLSPGTNQPQHF; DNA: TGTGCCAGCAGTTTATCGCCGGGAACCAATCAGCCCCAGCATTTT
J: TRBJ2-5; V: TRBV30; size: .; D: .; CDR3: CAWSPIGQETQYF; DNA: TGTGCCTGGAGCCCTATAGGGCAAGAGACCCAGTACTTC
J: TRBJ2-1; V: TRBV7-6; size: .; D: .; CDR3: CASSHFQGTNNEQFF; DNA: TGTGCCAGCTCTCACTTTCAGGGAACCAACAATGAGCAGTTCTTC
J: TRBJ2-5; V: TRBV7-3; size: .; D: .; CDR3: CASSLSGPQETQYF; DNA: TGTGCCAGCAGCTTGAGCGGGCCCCAAGAGACCCAGTACTTC
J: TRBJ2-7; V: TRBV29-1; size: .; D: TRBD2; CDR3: CSVASRLAGGPSGQYF; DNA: TGCAGCGTTGCATCCAGGTTAGCGGGAGGGCCAAGTGGGCAGTACTTC
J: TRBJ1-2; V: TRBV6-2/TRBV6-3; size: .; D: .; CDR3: CASSYHRTGNYGYTF; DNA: TGTGCCAGCAGTTATCACCGGACGGGTAACTATGGCTACACCTTC
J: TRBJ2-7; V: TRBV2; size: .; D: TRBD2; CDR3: CASTETSGYEQYF; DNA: TGTGCCAGCACCGAGACTAGCGGTTACGAGCAGTACTTC
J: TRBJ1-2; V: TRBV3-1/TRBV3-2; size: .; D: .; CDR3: CASSQDWRGNGYTF; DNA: TGTGCCAGCAGCCAAGATTGGAGGGGGAATGGCTACACCTTC
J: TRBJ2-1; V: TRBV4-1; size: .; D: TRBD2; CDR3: CASSQVELAGGINEQFF; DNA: TGCGCCAGCAGCCAAGTGGAACTAGCGGGAGGGATCAATGAGCAGTTCTTC
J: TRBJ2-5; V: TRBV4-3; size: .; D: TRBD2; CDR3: CASSQDWRGGHETQYF; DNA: TGCGCCAGCAGCCAAGATTGGCGGGGGGGCCACGAGACCCAGTACTTC
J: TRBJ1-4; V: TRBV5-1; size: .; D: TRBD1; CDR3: CASSQRDRTNEKLFF; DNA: TGCGCCAGCAGCCAAAGGGACAGAACTAATGAAAAACTGTTTTTT
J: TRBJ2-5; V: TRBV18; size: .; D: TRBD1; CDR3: CASSRTGKETQYF; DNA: TGTGCCAGCTCCCGGACAGGGAAAGAGACCCAGTACTTC
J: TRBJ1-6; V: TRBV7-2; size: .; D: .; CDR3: CASSFPGASPLHF; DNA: TGTGCCAGCAGCTTTCCGGGGGCATCACCCCTCCACTTT
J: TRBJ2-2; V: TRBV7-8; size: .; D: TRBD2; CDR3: CASSPLRISGSAGELFF; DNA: TGTGCCAGCAGCCCTCTCCGGATTAGCGGGAGCGCCGGGGAGCTGTTTTTT
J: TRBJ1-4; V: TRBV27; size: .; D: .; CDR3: CASSSAGAHNEKLFF; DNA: TGTGCCAGCAGTTCCGCCGGGGCGCATAATGAAAAACTGTTTTTT
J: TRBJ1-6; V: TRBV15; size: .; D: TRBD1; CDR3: CATSRGTGGNSPLHF; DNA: TGTGCCACCAGCAGAGGGACAGGGGGTAATTCACCCCTCCACTTT
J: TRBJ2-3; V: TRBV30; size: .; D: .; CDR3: CAWTRSGSRTDTQYF; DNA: TGTGCCTGGACGCGCTCAGGGTCCCGCACAGATACGCAGTATTTT
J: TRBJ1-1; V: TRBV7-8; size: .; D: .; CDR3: CASTTWAPEAFF; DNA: TGTGCCAGCACAACATGGGCCCCGGAAGCTTTCTTT
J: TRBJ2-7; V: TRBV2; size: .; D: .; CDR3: CASAGQDVYEQYF; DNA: TGTGCCAGCGCTGGGCAGGACGTCTACGAGCAGTACTTC
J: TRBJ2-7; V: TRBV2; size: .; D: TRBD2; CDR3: CASRRTSGNSYEQYF; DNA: TGTGCCAGCAGACGGACTAGCGGGAACTCCTACGAGCAGTACTTC
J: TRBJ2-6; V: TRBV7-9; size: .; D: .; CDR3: CASSLGALNVLTF; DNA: TGTGCCAGCAGCTTAGGAGCGTTGAACGTCCTGACTTTC
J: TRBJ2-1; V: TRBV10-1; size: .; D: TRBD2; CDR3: CASSGAGIHEQFF; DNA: TGCGCCAGCAGCGGAGCGGGAATCCATGAGCAGTTCTTC
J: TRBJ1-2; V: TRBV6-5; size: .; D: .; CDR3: CASSYRGGYTF; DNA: TGTGCCAGCAGTTACCGCGGGGGCTACACCTTC
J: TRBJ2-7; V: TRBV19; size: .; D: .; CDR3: CASSPGYEQYF; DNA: TGTGCCAGTAGTCCAGGTTACGAGCAGTACTTC
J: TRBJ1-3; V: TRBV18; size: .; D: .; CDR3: CASSPRENTIYF; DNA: TGTGCCAGCTCACCTAGAGAAAACACCATATATTTT
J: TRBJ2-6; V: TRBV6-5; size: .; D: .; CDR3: CASNPQASGANVLTF; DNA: TGTGCCAGTAACCCACAAGCCTCTGGGGCCAACGTCCTGACTTTC
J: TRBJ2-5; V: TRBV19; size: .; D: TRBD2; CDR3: CASSTGGLAGAAQYF; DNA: TGTGCCAGTAGCACCGGGGGACTAGCGGGGGCAGCCCAGTACTTC
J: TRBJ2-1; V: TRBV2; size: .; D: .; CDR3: CASRVENNEQFF; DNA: TGTGCCAGCAGAGTAGAAAACAATGAGCAGTTCTTC
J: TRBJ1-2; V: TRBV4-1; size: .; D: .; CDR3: CASSQDTREGGYGYTF; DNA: TGCGCCAGCAGCCAAGATACCCGGGAAGGGGGGTATGGCTACACCTTC
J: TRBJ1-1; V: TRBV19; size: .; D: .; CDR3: CASHLRGVNTEAFF; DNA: TGTGCCAGTCACCTCAGGGGAGTGAACACTGAAGCTTTCTTT
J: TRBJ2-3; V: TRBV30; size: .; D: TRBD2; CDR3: CAWSPSSGGPCLF; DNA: TGTGCCTGGAGTCCCTCTAGCGGGGGCCCCTGCCTTTTT
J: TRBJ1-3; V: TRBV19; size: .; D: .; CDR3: CASSISGTVRSSGNTIYF; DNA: TGTGCCAGTAGTATTTCGGGGACGGTGAGGAGCTCTGGAAACACCATATATTTT
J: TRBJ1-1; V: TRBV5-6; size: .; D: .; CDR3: CASSRGREKDGRDTEAFF; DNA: TGTGCCAGCAGCCGAGGGAGGGAGAAGGATGGGCGGGACACTGAAGCTTTCTTT
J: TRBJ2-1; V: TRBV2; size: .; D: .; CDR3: CASSEGRKRFF; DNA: TGTGCCAGCAGTGAAGGCCGTAAAAGGTTCTTC
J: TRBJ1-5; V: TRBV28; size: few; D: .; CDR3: CAIKSLGSRNQPQHF; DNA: TGTGCCATCAAATCATTGGGGAGCCGCAATCAGCCCCAGCATTTT
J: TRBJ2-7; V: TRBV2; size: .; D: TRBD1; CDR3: CASSDDRGYEQYF; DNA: TGTGCCAGCAGTGACGACAGGGGCTACGAGCAGTACTTC
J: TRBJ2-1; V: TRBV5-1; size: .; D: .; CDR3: CASSARGGGSYNEQFF; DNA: TGCGCCAGCAGCGCACGAGGGGGTGGCTCCTACAATGAGCAGTTCTTC
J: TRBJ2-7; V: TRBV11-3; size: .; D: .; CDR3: CASSPTSGEQYF; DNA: TGTGCCAGCAGCCCCACATCGGGGGAGCAGTACTTC
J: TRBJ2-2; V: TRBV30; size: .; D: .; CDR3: CAWSVQAGAQELFF; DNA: TGTGCCTGGAGTGTACAGGCAGGGGCTCAGGAGCTGTTTTTT
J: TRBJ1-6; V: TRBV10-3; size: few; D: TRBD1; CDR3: CAISPGQGADSPLHF; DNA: TGTGCCATCAGTCCCGGACAGGGGGCGGATTCACCCCTCCACTTT
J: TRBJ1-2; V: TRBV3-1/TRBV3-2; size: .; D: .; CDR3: CASGEGHGVSGYTF; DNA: TGTGCCAGCGGCGAGGGCCACGGAGTATCTGGCTACACCTTC
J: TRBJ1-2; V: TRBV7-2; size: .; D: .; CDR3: CASSFSSYGYTF; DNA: TGTGCCAGCAGCTTCTCCTCCTATGGCTACACCTTC
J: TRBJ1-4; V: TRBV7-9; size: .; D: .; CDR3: CAIEPGQSSTNEKLFF; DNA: TGTGCCATCGAGCCGGGACAATCTTCAACTAATGAAAAACTGTTTTTT
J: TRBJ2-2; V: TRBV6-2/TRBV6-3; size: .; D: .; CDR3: CASSYRRIGELFF; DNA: TGTGCCAGCAGTTACCGAAGGATCGGGGAGCTGTTTTTT
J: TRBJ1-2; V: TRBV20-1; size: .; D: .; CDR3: CSAGRGDYTF; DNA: TGCAGTGCGGGAAGGGGCGACTACACCTTC
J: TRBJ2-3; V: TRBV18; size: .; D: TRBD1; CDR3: CASSPQTGGSTDTQYF; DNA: TGTGCCAGCTCACCCCAAACAGGGGGGTCCACAGATACGCAGTATTTT
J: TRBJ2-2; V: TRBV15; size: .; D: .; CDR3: CATLRGINTGELFF; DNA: TGTGCCACCCTCAGGGGAATTAACACCGGGGAGCTGTTTTTT
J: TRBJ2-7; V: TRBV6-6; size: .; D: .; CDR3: CASTTSYEQYF; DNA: TGTGCCAGCACTACCTCCTACGAGCAGTACTTC
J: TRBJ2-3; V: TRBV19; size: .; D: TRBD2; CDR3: CASSGGGVSTDTQYF; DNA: TGTGCCAGTAGTGGGGGAGGGGTTTCCACAGATACGCAGTATTTT
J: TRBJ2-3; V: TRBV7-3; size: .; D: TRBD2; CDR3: CASSLMGLAGTDTQYF; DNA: TGTGCCAGCAGCTTAATGGGACTAGCGGGCACAGATACGCAGTATTTT
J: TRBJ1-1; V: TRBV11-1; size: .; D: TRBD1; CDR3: CASSVTGANTEAFF; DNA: TGTGCCAGCAGCGTGACAGGGGCGAACACTGAAGCTTTCTTT